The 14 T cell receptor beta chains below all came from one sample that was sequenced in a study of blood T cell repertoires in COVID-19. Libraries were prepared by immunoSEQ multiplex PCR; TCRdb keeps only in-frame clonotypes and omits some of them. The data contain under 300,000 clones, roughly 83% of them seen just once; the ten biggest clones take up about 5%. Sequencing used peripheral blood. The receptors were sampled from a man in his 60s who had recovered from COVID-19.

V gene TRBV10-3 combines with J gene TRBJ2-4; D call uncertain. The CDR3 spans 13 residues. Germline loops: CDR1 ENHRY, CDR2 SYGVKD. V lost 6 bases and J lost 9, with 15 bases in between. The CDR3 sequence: CAISSSSRVIQYF. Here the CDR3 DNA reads TGTGCCATCAGCAGCAGTTCCCGGGTCATTCAGTACTTC.

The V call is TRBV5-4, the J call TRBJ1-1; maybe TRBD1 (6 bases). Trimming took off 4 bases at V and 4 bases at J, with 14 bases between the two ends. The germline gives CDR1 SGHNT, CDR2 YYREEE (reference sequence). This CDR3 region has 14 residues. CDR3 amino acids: CASSRTGFGTEAFF. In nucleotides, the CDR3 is TGTGCCAGCAGCCGCACAGGGTTCGGCACTGAAGCTTTCTTT.

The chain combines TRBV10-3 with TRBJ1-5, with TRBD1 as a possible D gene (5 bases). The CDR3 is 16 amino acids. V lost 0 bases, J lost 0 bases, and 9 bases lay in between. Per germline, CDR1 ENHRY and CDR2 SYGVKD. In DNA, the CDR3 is TGTGCCATCAGTGAGTCGGGGGGACGTAGCAATCAGCCCCAGCATTTT. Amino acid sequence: CAISESGGRSNQPQHF.

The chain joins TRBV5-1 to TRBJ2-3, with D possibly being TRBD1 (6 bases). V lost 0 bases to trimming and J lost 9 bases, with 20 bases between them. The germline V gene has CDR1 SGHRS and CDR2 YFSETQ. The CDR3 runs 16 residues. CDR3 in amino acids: CASSLVWGQQGDTQYF. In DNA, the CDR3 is TGCGCCAGCAGCTTGGTTTGGGGCCAACAGGGAGACACGCAGTATTTT.

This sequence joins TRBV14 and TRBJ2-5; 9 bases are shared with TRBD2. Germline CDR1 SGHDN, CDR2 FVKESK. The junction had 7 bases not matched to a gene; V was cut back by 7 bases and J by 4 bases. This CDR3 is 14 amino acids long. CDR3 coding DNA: TGTGCCAGCAAGGGGACTAGCCTCGGAGAGACCCAGTACTTC. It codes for CASKGTSLGETQYF.

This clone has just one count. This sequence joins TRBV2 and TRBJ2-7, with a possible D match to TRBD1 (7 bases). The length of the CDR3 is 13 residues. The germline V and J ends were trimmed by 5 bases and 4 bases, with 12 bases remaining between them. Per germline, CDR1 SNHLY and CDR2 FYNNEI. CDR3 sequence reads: CASSSRGVYEQYF. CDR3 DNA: TGTGCCAGCAGTTCCAGGGGGGTATACGAGCAGTACTTC.

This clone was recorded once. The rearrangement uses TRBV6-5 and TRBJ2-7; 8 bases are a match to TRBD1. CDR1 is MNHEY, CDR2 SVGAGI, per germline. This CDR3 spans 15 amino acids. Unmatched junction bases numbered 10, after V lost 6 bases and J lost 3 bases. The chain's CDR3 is CASRTSGTGIYEQYF. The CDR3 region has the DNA TGTGCCAGCAGAACATCCGGGACAGGAATCTACGAGCAGTACTTC.

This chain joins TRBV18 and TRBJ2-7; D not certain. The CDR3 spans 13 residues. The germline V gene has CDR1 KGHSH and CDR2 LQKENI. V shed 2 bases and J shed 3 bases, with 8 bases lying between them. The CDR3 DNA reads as TGTGCCAGCTCACCAAAGCAAAACTACGAGCAGTACTTC. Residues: CASSPKQNYEQYF.

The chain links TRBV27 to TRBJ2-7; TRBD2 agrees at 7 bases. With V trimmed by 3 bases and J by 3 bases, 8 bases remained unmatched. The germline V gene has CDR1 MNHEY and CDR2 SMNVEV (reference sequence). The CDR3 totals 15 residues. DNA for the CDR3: TGTGCCAGCAGTTTCTTTGGGGAGGGAGGCTACGAGCAGTACTTC. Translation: CASSFFGEGGYEQYF.

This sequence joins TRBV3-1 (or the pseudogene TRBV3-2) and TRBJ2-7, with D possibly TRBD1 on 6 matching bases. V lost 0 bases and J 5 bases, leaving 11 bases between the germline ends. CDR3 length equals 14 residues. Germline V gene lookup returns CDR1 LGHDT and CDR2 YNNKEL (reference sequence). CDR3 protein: CASSQEVRGHEQYF. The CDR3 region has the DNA TGTGCCAGCAGCCAAGAAGTCAGGGGCCACGAGCAGTACTTC.

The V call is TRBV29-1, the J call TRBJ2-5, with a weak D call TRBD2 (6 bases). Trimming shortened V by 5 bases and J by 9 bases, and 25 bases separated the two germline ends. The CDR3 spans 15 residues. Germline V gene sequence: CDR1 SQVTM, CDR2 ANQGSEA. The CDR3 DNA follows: TGCAGCGTTTCCCACACCGGGACTTGGGCTAACGCCCAGTACTTC. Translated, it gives CSVSHTGTWANAQYF.

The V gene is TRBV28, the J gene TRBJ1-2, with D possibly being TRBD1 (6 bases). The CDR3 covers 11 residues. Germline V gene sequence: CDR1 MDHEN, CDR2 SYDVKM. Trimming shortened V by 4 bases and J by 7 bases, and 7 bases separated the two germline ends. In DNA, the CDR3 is TGTGCCAGCAGTTCAGGGGTTGGCTACACCTTC. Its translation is CASSSGVGYTF.

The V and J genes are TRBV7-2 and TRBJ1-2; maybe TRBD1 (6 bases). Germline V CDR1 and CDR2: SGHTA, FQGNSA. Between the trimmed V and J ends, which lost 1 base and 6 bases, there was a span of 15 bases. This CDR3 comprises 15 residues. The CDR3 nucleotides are TGTGCCAGCAGCTTAGGCTGGGCCAGGGGAAATGGCTACACCTTC. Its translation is CASSLGWARGNGYTF.

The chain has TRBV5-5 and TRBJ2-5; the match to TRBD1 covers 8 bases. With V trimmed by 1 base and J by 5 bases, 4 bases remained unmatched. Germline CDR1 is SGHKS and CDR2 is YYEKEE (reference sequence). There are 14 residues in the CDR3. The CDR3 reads CASSLQGAVETQYF. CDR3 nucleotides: TGTGCCAGCAGCTTGCAGGGGGCTGTTGAGACCCAGTACTTC.